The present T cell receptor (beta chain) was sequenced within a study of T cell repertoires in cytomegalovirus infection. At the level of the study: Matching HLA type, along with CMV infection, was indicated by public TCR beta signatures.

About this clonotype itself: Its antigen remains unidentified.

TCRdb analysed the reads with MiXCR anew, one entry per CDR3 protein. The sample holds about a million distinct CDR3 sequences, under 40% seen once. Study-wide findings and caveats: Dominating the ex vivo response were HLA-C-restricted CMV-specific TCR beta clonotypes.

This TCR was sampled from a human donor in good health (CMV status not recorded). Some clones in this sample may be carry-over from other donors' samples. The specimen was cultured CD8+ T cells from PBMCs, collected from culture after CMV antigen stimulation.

CDR3 sequence: CASSLANVGTSGGLQYF. As DNA, the CDR3 is TGTGCCAGCAGCTTAGCCAACGTCGGGACTAGCGGGGGTCTTCAGTACTTC. The chain couples TRBV7-2 to TRBJ2-4, with TRBD2 matching over 14 bases. The CDR3 has 17 residues. Germline V gives CDR1 SGHTA, CDR2 FQGNSA. V shed 0 bases, J shed 11 bases, and the junction held 9 bases outside the gene matches.